A selection of T cell receptor beta chains follows, all from one sample in a study of blood T cells in healthy people across ages. TCRdb reprocessed the 5' RACE reads with MiXCR, giving one entry per CDR3 protein. This sample has roughly 830,000 distinct CDR3 sequences; approximately 65% occur once, and the top ten carry roughly 26%. The sample taken for sequencing was blood. These receptors all come from a man aged 25-40 years in good health. CDR3s include the opening cysteine and the closing phenylalanine or tryptophan. D genes are given only for firm matches. Rows may omit the clone size; those that give it use once, few, many or a size class.

d_call: .
v_call: TRBV7-2
clone_size: .
j_call: TRBJ2-5
cdr3_nt: TGTGCCAGCAGCAGGATTAGGCAGGGTGGAGAGACCCAGTACTTC
cdr3_aa: CASSRIRQGGETQYF

d_call: TRBD2
v_call: TRBV27
clone_size: .
j_call: TRBJ2-1
cdr3_nt: TGTGCCAGCGGCACATTTAGCGGGGGGGATGAGCAGTTCTTC
cdr3_aa: CASGTFSGGDEQFF

d_call: .
v_call: TRBV11-2
clone_size: .
j_call: TRBJ1-1
cdr3_nt: TGTGCCAGCATCCCTCAACCCGACGGGAGTGATTTCTTT
cdr3_aa: CASIPQPDGSDFF

d_call: TRBD1
v_call: TRBV25-1
clone_size: .
j_call: TRBJ2-5
cdr3_nt: TGTGCCAGCAGTTTTATGGGACAGCTGAAAGAGACCCAGTACTTC
cdr3_aa: CASSFMGQLKETQYF

d_call: .
v_call: TRBV9
clone_size: .
j_call: TRBJ1-1
cdr3_nt: TGTGCCAGCAGCGTAGACGCAGGGGTGACTGAAGCTTTCTTT
cdr3_aa: CASSVDAGVTEAFF

d_call: .
v_call: TRBV10-3
clone_size: .
j_call: TRBJ2-7
cdr3_nt: TGTGCCATTGGGGGAGTCTCCTACGAGCAGTACTTC
cdr3_aa: CAIGGVSYEQYF

d_call: TRBD1
v_call: TRBV20-1
clone_size: .
j_call: TRBJ1-2
cdr3_nt: TGCAGTGCTAGAGATCGGGACAGGGGATATGATGGCTACACCTTC
cdr3_aa: CSARDRDRGYDGYTF

d_call: .
v_call: TRBV10-3
clone_size: .
j_call: TRBJ2-5
cdr3_nt: TGTGCCCTCAGTGGAGGGGACCACCTCGTCGACCACAATGAGCAGTACTTC
cdr3_aa: CALSGGDHLVDHNEQYF

d_call: .
v_call: TRBV7-2
clone_size: .
j_call: TRBJ2-2
cdr3_nt: TGTGCCAGCACGGGGTGGGCCGGGGAGCTGTTTTTT
cdr3_aa: CASTGWAGELFF

d_call: TRBD1
v_call: TRBV29-1
clone_size: .
j_call: TRBJ2-7
cdr3_nt: TGCAGCGTTGCCGGACAGGGGGCCTTCTACGAGCAGTACTTC
cdr3_aa: CSVAGQGAFYEQYF

d_call: .
v_call: TRBV6-5
clone_size: few
j_call: TRBJ2-7
cdr3_nt: TGTGCCAGCAGTTACTCGAGAAGGGGGGCCTCCTACGAGCAGTACTTC
cdr3_aa: CASSYSRRGASYEQYF

d_call: .
v_call: TRBV12-3/TRBV12-4
clone_size: .
j_call: TRBJ2-1
cdr3_nt: TGTGCCAGCACCGACTACAATGAGCAGTTCTTC
cdr3_aa: CASTDYNEQFF

d_call: .
v_call: TRBV6-5
clone_size: .
j_call: TRBJ2-1
cdr3_nt: TGTGCCAGCAGCACGACCCCAGGGAACAATGAGCAGTTCTTC
cdr3_aa: CASSTTPGNNEQFF

d_call: TRBD2
v_call: TRBV12-3/TRBV12-4
clone_size: few
j_call: TRBJ2-1
cdr3_nt: TGTGCCAGCAGTTTATTAGCGGGGGCCGTCTACAATGAGCAGTTCTTC
cdr3_aa: CASSLLAGAVYNEQFF

d_call: TRBD2
v_call: TRBV7-2
clone_size: few
j_call: TRBJ2-3
cdr3_nt: TGTGCCAGCAGTTTTCGACTAGCGGGGGGCACAGATACGCAGTATTTT
cdr3_aa: CASSFRLAGGTDTQYF

d_call: .
v_call: TRBV30
clone_size: .
j_call: TRBJ2-1
cdr3_nt: TGTGCCTGGACACCCGGGGATGCCTACAATGAGCAGTTCTTC
cdr3_aa: CAWTPGDAYNEQFF

d_call: .
v_call: TRBV10-3
clone_size: .
j_call: TRBJ2-7
cdr3_nt: TGTGCCATCAACACGAGCGGCGAGCAGTACTTC
cdr3_aa: CAINTSGEQYF

d_call: TRBD1
v_call: TRBV12-3/TRBV12-4
clone_size: many
j_call: TRBJ2-1
cdr3_nt: TGTGCCAGCAGGACCCCGGGACAGGGAGTTCTTGAGCAGTTCTTC
cdr3_aa: CASRTPGQGVLEQFF

d_call: TRBD1
v_call: TRBV18
clone_size: few
j_call: TRBJ1-5
cdr3_nt: TGTGCCAGCTCCGACCGGGACAGGGGGGATCAGCCCCAGCATTTT
cdr3_aa: CASSDRDRGDQPQHF

d_call: TRBD1
v_call: TRBV3-1
clone_size: once
j_call: TRBJ1-5
cdr3_nt: TGTGCCAGCAGCCAGACCTCAGGGGGTGCAATTCAGCCCCAGCATTTT
cdr3_aa: CASSQTSGGAIQPQHF

d_call: .
v_call: TRBV27
clone_size: few
j_call: TRBJ2-7
cdr3_nt: TGTGCCAGCAGTTACGCACGTGCGGTATCCTACGAGCAGTACTTC
cdr3_aa: CASSYARAVSYEQYF

d_call: TRBD2
v_call: TRBV5-1
clone_size: .
j_call: TRBJ2-7
cdr3_nt: TGCGCCAGCAGCTTGGGGGCTAGCGGGGGGCTCTCCTACGAGCAGTACTTC
cdr3_aa: CASSLGASGGLSYEQYF

d_call: TRBD2
v_call: TRBV20-1
clone_size: .
j_call: TRBJ2-5
cdr3_nt: TGCAGTACCAGAGGGACTAGCGGGCAAGAGACCCAGTACTTC
cdr3_aa: CSTRGTSGQETQYF

d_call: .
v_call: TRBV7-9
clone_size: .
j_call: TRBJ1-5
cdr3_nt: TGTGCCAGCAGCCGGCCGGGGGGCGATCAGCCCCAGCATTTT
cdr3_aa: CASSRPGGDQPQHF

d_call: .
v_call: TRBV11-2
clone_size: few
j_call: TRBJ2-1
cdr3_nt: TGTGCCAGCAGCTCGGGTCGAAGATACAATGAGCAGTTCTTC
cdr3_aa: CASSSGRRYNEQFF

d_call: .
v_call: TRBV27
clone_size: .
j_call: TRBJ2-1
cdr3_nt: TGTGCCAGCAGTTTCCGCGGGGTCCCCTACAATGAGCAGTTCTTC
cdr3_aa: CASSFRGVPYNEQFF

d_call: .
v_call: TRBV4-3
clone_size: few
j_call: TRBJ2-5
cdr3_nt: TGCGCCAGCAGCCAAGATGGGCGGGCGGAGACCCAGTACTTC
cdr3_aa: CASSQDGRAETQYF

d_call: .
v_call: TRBV20-1
clone_size: .
j_call: TRBJ1-5
cdr3_nt: TGCAGTGCTACCCCGTGGGGGGCCGGCAATCAGCCCCAGCATTTT
cdr3_aa: CSATPWGAGNQPQHF

d_call: TRBD2
v_call: TRBV9
clone_size: .
j_call: TRBJ2-3
cdr3_nt: TGTGCCAGCAGCGAGGGACTAGCGGGGAGCGGGACGCAGTATTTT
cdr3_aa: CASSEGLAGSGTQYF

d_call: TRBD1
v_call: TRBV7-3
clone_size: .
j_call: TRBJ1-2
cdr3_nt: TGTGCCAGCAACCCGGGCCGACAGGGAGGGGGCTACACCTTC
cdr3_aa: CASNPGRQGGGYTF

d_call: .
v_call: TRBV15
clone_size: .
j_call: TRBJ1-5
cdr3_nt: TGTGCCACCAGCAGAGATCTGGGCGACTATAGCAATCAGCCCCAGCATTTT
cdr3_aa: CATSRDLGDYSNQPQHF

d_call: .
v_call: TRBV20-1
clone_size: .
j_call: TRBJ2-3
cdr3_nt: TGCAGTGCTAGATATAGCGGAGGCACAGATACGCAGTATTTT
cdr3_aa: CSARYSGGTDTQYF

d_call: TRBD2
v_call: TRBV24-1
clone_size: .
j_call: TRBJ2-5
cdr3_nt: TGTGCCACCAGTGACCGGACTAGCGTGGAGACCCAGTACTTC
cdr3_aa: CATSDRTSVETQYF

d_call: TRBD1
v_call: TRBV11-2
clone_size: .
j_call: TRBJ2-5
cdr3_nt: TGTGCCAGCAGCTTAGATCGTCAGGGGGCGACGGAGACCCAGTACTTC
cdr3_aa: CASSLDRQGATETQYF

d_call: .
v_call: TRBV18
clone_size: many
j_call: TRBJ1-5
cdr3_nt: TGTGCCAGCGCCTTATACCAACAGGGACGTTATCAGCCCCAGCATTTT
cdr3_aa: CASALYQQGRYQPQHF

d_call: .
v_call: TRBV6-2/TRBV6-3
clone_size: .
j_call: TRBJ2-5
cdr3_nt: TGTGCCAGCAGTCTTCTAGCGACCGGGACCCAGTACTTC
cdr3_aa: CASSLLATGTQYF

d_call: TRBD2
v_call: TRBV7-9
clone_size: .
j_call: TRBJ2-3
cdr3_nt: TGTGCCAGCAGCAATAGCGGGGGATGGACAGATACGCAGTATTTT
cdr3_aa: CASSNSGGWTDTQYF

d_call: TRBD2
v_call: TRBV5-5
clone_size: .
j_call: TRBJ2-5
cdr3_nt: TGTACCAGCAGCTTGGAGCGGGCTATAGCGGGGCAGGGGACCCAGTACTTC
cdr3_aa: CTSSLERAIAGQGTQYF

d_call: .
v_call: TRBV7-2
clone_size: few
j_call: TRBJ2-6
cdr3_nt: TGTGCCAGCAGCTTGCCGAACAGGGTGGGAACCTCTGGGGCCAACGTCCTGACTTTC
cdr3_aa: CASSLPNRVGTSGANVLTF

d_call: TRBD1
v_call: TRBV2
clone_size: .
j_call: TRBJ2-1
cdr3_nt: TGTGCCAGCAGGACAGGGTCCTCCTACAATGAGCAGTTCTTC
cdr3_aa: CASRTGSSYNEQFF

d_call: TRBD1
v_call: TRBV7-3
clone_size: .
j_call: TRBJ2-1
cdr3_nt: TGTGCCAGCAGCTCCGGGACAGGGTTTTTCAATGAGCAGTTCTTC
cdr3_aa: CASSSGTGFFNEQFF

d_call: .
v_call: TRBV28
clone_size: .
j_call: TRBJ2-2
cdr3_nt: TGTGCCAGCAGTTTTTGGGGCCGAACGAACACCGGGGAGCTGTTTTTT
cdr3_aa: CASSFWGRTNTGELFF

d_call: TRBD1
v_call: TRBV5-6
clone_size: .
j_call: TRBJ1-5
cdr3_nt: TGTGCCAGCAGCTTGTGGGCCCTGACAGGGATCCAGCCCCAGCATTTT
cdr3_aa: CASSLWALTGIQPQHF

d_call: .
v_call: TRBV29-1
clone_size: .
j_call: TRBJ2-1
cdr3_nt: TGCAGCGCCTCCGAGGGGGGGAATGAGCAGTTCTTC
cdr3_aa: CSASEGGNEQFF

d_call: .
v_call: TRBV7-3
clone_size: .
j_call: TRBJ2-7
cdr3_nt: TGTGCCAGCAGCTCTTTCGGGTCCGGGGCCTCCTACGAGCAGTACTTC
cdr3_aa: CASSSFGSGASYEQYF

d_call: .
v_call: TRBV10-3
clone_size: .
j_call: TRBJ2-5
cdr3_nt: TGTGCCATCAGCAACCTCATTGGGGAGACCCAGTACTTC
cdr3_aa: CAISNLIGETQYF

d_call: .
v_call: TRBV4-3
clone_size: few
j_call: TRBJ2-1
cdr3_nt: TGCGCCAGCAGCCAGGACTTGGACCAAGACAATGAGCAGTTCTTC
cdr3_aa: CASSQDLDQDNEQFF

d_call: TRBD2
v_call: TRBV5-1
clone_size: .
j_call: TRBJ2-3
cdr3_nt: TGCGCCAGCAGCTCACTAGCGGAAGATACGCAGTATTTT
cdr3_aa: CASSSLAEDTQYF

d_call: .
v_call: TRBV6-1
clone_size: .
j_call: TRBJ1-2
cdr3_nt: TGTGCCAGCAGTGAATTAACCTATGGCTACACCTTC
cdr3_aa: CASSELTYGYTF

d_call: TRBD1
v_call: TRBV29-1
clone_size: few
j_call: TRBJ2-1
cdr3_nt: TGCAGCGTTGAAGGGGGACAGGGGCCCTCCTACAATGAGCAGTTCTTC
cdr3_aa: CSVEGGQGPSYNEQFF

d_call: .
v_call: TRBV2
clone_size: .
j_call: TRBJ2-3
cdr3_nt: TGTGCCAGCATGGGGGGGCGGTCCGCATCGGCGGATACGCAGTATTTT
cdr3_aa: CASMGGRSASADTQYF

d_call: TRBD2
v_call: TRBV12-3/TRBV12-4
clone_size: once
j_call: TRBJ2-1
cdr3_nt: TGTGCCAGCACCGTGACTAGCGGGAAGTCCTACAATGAGCAGTTCTTC
cdr3_aa: CASTVTSGKSYNEQFF

d_call: .
v_call: TRBV10-3
clone_size: .
j_call: TRBJ1-2
cdr3_nt: TGTGCCACCGGTCTTGTGGGGGAAAACTATGGCTACACCTTC
cdr3_aa: CATGLVGENYGYTF

d_call: .
v_call: TRBV7-2
clone_size: .
j_call: TRBJ2-5
cdr3_nt: TGTGCCAGCAGAAGGGGGGAAGAGACCCAGTACTTC
cdr3_aa: CASRRGEETQYF

d_call: .
v_call: TRBV7-2
clone_size: .
j_call: TRBJ2-7
cdr3_nt: TGTGCCAGCAGCGCCGGATGGACCAGACTCGGGGGCGAGCAGTACTTC
cdr3_aa: CASSAGWTRLGGEQYF

d_call: .
v_call: TRBV20-1
clone_size: .
j_call: TRBJ2-7
cdr3_nt: TGCAGTGCTAGAGATCTCATGCAGGGGAATACGGACGAGCAGTACTTC
cdr3_aa: CSARDLMQGNTDEQYF

d_call: TRBD2
v_call: TRBV6-5
clone_size: once
j_call: TRBJ2-3
cdr3_nt: TGTGCCAGCAGTTCGACGGAGCGGGGGACCACAGATACGCAGTATTTT
cdr3_aa: CASSSTERGTTDTQYF

d_call: TRBD2
v_call: TRBV20-1
clone_size: .
j_call: TRBJ2-7
cdr3_nt: TGCAGTGCTGGAGGACTAGCGGGGGCTCGGGTGCAGTACTTC
cdr3_aa: CSAGGLAGARVQYF

d_call: TRBD2
v_call: TRBV4-1
clone_size: .
j_call: TRBJ2-5
cdr3_nt: TGCGCCAGCAGCCAGGAGCGGGGGGGTCTGGGTAATGAGCAGTACTTC
cdr3_aa: CASSQERGGLGNEQYF